This T cell receptor beta chain was sequenced for a study of blood T cell repertoires in COVID-19. The ends lost 5 bases at V and 3 bases at J; junction bases unmatched: 11. CDR1 SGHTA and CDR2 FQGTGA come from the germline V gene. CDR3 length: 16 amino acids. TCRdb keeps only in-frame clones here, not all; method: immunoSEQ multiplex PCR. The repertoire consists of about 26,000 clones, with about nine tenths occurring once and the leading ten covering 2.8%. This chain joins TRBV7-3 and TRBJ2-7; 9 nucleotides agree with TRBD2. This TCR came from a human donor in a cohort sampled during active COVID-19. The sample consisted of peripheral blood. CDR3 region: CASSPERASGVYEQYF. DNA of the CDR3: TGTGCCAGCAGCCCTGAGCGGGCTAGCGGGGTCTACGAGCAGTACTTC.